Following are 3 T cell receptor beta chains from one sample sequenced in a study of blood T cell repertoires in COVID-19. Produced via immunoSEQ multiplex PCR; TCRdb's table is partial and in-frame only. The sample holds over 45,000 clones, approximately 80% seen once. The specimen was peripheral blood. The source is a man aged 50 to 60 with active or convalescent COVID-19.

The genes are TRBV19 and TRBJ1-3, with 9 bases matching TRBD1. The CDR3 has 16 residues. The J segment lost 3 bases and the V segment lost 7 bases, leaving 10 bases of the junction unmatched. Per the germline V gene, CDR1 is LNHDA and CDR2 is SQIVND (reference sequence). CDR3 loop: CASTNSGTGIGNTIYF. CDR3 DNA: TGTGCCAGTACCAACTCCGGGACAGGGATTGGAAACACCATATATTTT.

The gene calls are TRBV7-2 and TRBJ2-7, with unresolved D. Trimming cost V 4 bases and J 2 bases, with 6 bases left between them. The CDR3 spans 12 residues. The V gene's germline CDR1 is SGHTA and CDR2 FQGNSA. CDR3 bases: TGTGCCAGCAGCTCCCTAACCTACGAGCAGTACTTC. Translation gives CASSSLTYEQYF.

This chain uses TRBV10-3 with TRBJ2-3; 10 bases align to TRBD1. The V gene end was trimmed by 5 bases and the J gene end by 4 bases; junction bases not matched to a gene: 6. The CDR3 is 15 amino acids. The germline V gene has CDR1 ENHRY and CDR2 SYGVKD. The CDR3 spells CAISRDRGPADTQYF. In DNA form, the CDR3 reads TGTGCCATCAGTCGGGACAGGGGCCCCGCAGATACGCAGTATTTT.